This note documents a single T cell receptor (beta chain) sequence. V shed 3 bases and J 6 bases; nucleotides not matched to a gene: 5. CDR1 and CDR2 from the germline V gene are KGHSH and LQKENI. The CDR3 is 15 residues long. Original data processing: Cell counts per sample came from amplifying reference gene primers. Sequencing used immunoSEQ multiplex PCR; TCRdb keeps in-frame clones, though not all of them. V, J and clone size derive from that table, while D and trimming were established from the DNA sequence. This sample has roughly 68,000 clones, with approximately 79% found just once. This sample stems from a study of blood T cell repertoires in COVID-19. Study details: Some COVID-19 samples were acute and others convalescent; all came from the United States, Italy and Spain. PBMCs, B-cell-depleted T cells, or T cells were the source of the cDNA or gDNA that made up the material.

This receptor was identified in a woman in her 50s with acute or convalescent COVID-19. The sequenced material came from peripheral blood. The chain carries TRBV18 and TRBJ1-1; 12 bases map to TRBD1. In nucleotides, the CDR3 is TGTGCCAGCTCACCCACGGGACAGGGGGCGGCTGAAGCTTTCTTT. Protein product: CASSPTGQGAAEAFF. The whole variable domain, remainder taken from reference TRBV18 and TRBJ1-1, is NAGVMQNPRHLVRRRGQEARLRCSPMKGHSHVYWYRQLPEEGLKFMVYLQKENIIDESGMPKERFSAEFPKEGPSILRIQQVVRGDSAAYFCASSPTGQGAAEAFFGQGTRLTVV.